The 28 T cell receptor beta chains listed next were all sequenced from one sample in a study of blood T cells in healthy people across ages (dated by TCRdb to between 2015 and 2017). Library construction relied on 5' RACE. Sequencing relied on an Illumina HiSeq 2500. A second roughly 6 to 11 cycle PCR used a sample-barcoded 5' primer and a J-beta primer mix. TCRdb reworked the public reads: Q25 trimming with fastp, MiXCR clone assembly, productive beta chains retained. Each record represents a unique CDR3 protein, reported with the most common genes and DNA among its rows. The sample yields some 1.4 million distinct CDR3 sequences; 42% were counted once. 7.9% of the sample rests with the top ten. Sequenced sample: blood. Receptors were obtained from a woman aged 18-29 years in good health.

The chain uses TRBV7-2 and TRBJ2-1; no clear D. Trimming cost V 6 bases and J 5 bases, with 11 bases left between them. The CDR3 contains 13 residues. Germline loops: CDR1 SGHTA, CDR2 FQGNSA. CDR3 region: CASSSDLNNEQFF. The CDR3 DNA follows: TGTGCCAGCAGTTCGGACCTTAACAATGAGCAGTTCTTC.

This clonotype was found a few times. This chain's CDR3 is CASSPWGAGGYTF. The CDR3 nucleotides are TGTGCCAGCTCACCGTGGGGCGCAGGAGGCTACACCTTC. This chain uses TRBV18 with TRBJ1-2; a weak D match, TRBD1 (5 bases). Germline loops: CDR1 KGHSH, CDR2 LQKENI. CDR3 length equals 13 residues. The V gene lost 3 bases and the J gene lost 8 bases, with 13 bases spanning the gap.

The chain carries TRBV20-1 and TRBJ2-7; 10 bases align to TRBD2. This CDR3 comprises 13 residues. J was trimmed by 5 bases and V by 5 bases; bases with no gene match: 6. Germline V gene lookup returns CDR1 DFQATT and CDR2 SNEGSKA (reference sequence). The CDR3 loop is CSAVAGGYHEQYF. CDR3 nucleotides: TGCAGTGCTGTAGCGGGAGGCTACCACGAGCAGTACTTC.

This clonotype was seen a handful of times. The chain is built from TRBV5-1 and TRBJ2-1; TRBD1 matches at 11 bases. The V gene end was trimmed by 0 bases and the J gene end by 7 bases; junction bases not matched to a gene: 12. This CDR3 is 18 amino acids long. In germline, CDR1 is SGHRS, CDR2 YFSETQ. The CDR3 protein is CASSLVLVRTGGGNEQFF. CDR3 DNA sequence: TGCGCCAGCAGCTTGGTACTAGTCCGGACAGGGGGCGGGAATGAGCAGTTCTTC.

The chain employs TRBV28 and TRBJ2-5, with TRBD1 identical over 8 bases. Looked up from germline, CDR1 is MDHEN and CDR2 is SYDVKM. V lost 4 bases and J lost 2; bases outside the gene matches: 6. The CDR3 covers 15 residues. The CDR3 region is CASSSRGTGQETQYF. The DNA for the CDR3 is TGTGCCAGCAGTTCTAGGGGGACAGGTCAAGAGACCCAGTACTTC.

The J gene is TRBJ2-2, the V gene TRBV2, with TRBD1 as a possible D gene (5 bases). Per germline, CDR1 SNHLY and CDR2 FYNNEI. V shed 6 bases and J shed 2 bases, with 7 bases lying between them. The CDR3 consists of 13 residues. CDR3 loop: CASRTVNTGELFF. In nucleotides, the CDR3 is TGTGCCAGCAGGACAGTTAACACCGGGGAGCTGTTTTTT.

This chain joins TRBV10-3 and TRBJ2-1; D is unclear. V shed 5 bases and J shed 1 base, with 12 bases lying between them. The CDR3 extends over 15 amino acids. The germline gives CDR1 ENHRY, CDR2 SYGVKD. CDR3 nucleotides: TGTGCCATCAGTTCATCCCCGGGTTCCTACAATGAGCAGTTCTTC. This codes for CAISSSPGSYNEQFF.

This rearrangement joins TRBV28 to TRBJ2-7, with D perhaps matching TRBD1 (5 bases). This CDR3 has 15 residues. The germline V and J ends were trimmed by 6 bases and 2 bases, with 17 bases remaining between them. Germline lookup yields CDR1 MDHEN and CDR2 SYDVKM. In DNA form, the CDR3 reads TGTGCCAGCAGCACGGCAGGGATGAGGCCCTACGAGCAGTACTTC. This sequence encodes CASSTAGMRPYEQYF.

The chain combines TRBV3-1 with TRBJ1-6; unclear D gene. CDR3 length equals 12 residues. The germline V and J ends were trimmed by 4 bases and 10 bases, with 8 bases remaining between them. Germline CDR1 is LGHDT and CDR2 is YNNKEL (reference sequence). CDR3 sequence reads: CASSPSYSPLHF. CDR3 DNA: TGTGCCAGCAGCCCCTCGTACTCACCCCTCCACTTT.

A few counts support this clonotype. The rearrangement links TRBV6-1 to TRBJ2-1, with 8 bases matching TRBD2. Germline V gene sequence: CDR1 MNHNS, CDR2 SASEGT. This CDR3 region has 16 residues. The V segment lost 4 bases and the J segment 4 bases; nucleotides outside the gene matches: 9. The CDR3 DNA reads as TGTGCCAGCAGTGCTCTAGCGGGCGGCGGGTACAATGAGCAGTTCTTC. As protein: CASSALAGGGYNEQFF.

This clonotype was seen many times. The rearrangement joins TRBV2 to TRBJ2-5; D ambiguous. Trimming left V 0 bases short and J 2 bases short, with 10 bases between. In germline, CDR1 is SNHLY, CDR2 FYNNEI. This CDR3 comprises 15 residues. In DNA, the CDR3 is TGTGCCAGCAGTGAAGCGCGTAGCAGGCAAGAGACCCAGTACTTC. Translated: CASSEARSRQETQYF.

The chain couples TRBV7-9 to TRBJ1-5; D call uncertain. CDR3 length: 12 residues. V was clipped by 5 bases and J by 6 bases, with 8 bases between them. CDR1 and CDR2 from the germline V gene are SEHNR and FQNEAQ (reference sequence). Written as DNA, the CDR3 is TGTGCCAGCAGCCCCGTGAGTCAGCCCCAGCATTTT. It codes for CASSPVSQPQHF.

DNA for the CDR3: TGTGCCAGCAGCTTGCAGCAGGGGTACGACGGGGAGCTGTTTTTT. Translated, it gives CASSLQQGYDGELFF. This chain links TRBV7-8 with TRBJ2-2; D is possibly TRBD1 (6 bases). The CDR3 consists of 15 residues. Germline lookup yields CDR1 SGHVS and CDR2 FQNEAQ. The germline V and J ends were trimmed by 3 bases and 7 bases, with 15 bases remaining between them.

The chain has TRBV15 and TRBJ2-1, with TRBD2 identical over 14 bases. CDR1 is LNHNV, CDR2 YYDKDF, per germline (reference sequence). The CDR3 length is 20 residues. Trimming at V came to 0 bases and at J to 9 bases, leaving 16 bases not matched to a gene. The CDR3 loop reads CATSRDKTSGRAEFRGEQFF. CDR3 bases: TGTGCCACCAGCAGAGATAAGACTAGCGGGAGGGCCGAGTTTAGGGGTGAGCAGTTCTTC.

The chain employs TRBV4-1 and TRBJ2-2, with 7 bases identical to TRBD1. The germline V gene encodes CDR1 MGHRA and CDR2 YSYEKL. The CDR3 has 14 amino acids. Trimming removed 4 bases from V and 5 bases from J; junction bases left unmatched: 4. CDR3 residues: CASSRQTGTGELFF. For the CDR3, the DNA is TGCGCCAGCAGCCGCCAGACAGGGACCGGGGAGCTGTTTTTT.

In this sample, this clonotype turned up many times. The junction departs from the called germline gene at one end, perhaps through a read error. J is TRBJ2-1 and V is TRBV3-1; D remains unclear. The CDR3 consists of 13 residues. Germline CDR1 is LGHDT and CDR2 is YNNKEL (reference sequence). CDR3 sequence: CASSQVRWDEQFF. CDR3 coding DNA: TGCGCCAGCAGCCAAGTTCGCTGGGATGAGCAGTTCTTC.

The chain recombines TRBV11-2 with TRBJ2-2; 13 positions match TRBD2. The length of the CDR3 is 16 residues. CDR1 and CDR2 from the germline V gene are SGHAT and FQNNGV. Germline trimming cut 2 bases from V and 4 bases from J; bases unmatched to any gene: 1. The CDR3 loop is CASSLWTSGGTGELFF. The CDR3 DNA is TGTGCCAGCAGCTTATGGACTAGCGGGGGCACCGGGGAGCTGTTTTTT.

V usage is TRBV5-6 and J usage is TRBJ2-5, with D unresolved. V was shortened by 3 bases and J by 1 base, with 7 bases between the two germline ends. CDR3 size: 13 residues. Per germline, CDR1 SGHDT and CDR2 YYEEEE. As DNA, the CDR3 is TGTGCCAGCAGCTCTCCAATCCAAGAGACCCAGTACTTC. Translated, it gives CASSSPIQETQYF.

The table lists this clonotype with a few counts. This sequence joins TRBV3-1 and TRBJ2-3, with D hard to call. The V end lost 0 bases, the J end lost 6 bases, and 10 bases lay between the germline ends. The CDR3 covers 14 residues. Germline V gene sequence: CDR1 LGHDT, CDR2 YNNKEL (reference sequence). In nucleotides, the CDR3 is TGTGCCAGCAGCCAAGAATCGGGCTGGGATACGCAGTATTTT. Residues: CASSQESGWDTQYF.

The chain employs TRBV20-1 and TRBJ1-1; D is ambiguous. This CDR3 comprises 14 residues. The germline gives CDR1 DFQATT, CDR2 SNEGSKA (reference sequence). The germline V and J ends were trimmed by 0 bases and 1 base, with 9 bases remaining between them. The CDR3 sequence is CSARDAGQNTEAFF. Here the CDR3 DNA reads TGCAGTGCTAGAGACGCCGGTCAGAACACTGAAGCTTTCTTT.

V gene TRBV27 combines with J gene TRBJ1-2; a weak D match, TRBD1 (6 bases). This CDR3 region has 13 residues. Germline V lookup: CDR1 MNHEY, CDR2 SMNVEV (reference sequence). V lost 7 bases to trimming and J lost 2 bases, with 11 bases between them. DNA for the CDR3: TGTGCCAGCACCCCCGGGACAAACTATGGCTACACCTTC. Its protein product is CASTPGTNYGYTF.

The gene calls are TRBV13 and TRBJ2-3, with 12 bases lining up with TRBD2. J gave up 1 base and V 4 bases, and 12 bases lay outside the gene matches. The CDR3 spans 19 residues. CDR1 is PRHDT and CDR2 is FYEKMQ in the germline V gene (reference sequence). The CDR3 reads CASSSTRLAGEVGTDTQYF. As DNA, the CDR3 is TGTGCCAGCAGCTCCACCAGACTAGCGGGAGAAGTAGGCACAGATACGCAGTATTTT.

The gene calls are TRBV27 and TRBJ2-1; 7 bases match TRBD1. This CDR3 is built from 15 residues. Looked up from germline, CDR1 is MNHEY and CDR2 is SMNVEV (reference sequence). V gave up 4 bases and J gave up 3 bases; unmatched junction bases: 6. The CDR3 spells CASSSARTGYNEQFF. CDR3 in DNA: TGTGCCAGCAGTTCCGCGCGGACAGGCTACAATGAGCAGTTCTTC.

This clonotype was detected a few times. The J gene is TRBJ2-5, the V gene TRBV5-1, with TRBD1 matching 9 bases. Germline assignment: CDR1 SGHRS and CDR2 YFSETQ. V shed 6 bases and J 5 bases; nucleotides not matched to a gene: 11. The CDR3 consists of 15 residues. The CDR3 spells CASKVRDRVLETQYF. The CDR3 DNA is TGCGCCAGCAAGGTCCGGGACAGGGTCTTGGAGACCCAGTACTTC.

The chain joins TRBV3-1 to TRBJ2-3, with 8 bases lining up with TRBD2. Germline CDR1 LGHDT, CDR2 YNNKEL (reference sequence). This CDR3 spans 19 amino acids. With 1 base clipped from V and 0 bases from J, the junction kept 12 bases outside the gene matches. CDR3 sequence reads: CASSQGSAGGQTSTDTQYF. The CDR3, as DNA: TGTGCCAGCAGCCAAGGAAGCGCGGGGGGTCAAACTAGCACAGATACGCAGTATTTT.

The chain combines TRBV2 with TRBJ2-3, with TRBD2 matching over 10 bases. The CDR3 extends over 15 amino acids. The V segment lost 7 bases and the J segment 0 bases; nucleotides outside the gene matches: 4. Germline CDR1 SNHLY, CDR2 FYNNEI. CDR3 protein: CASKRTSGSTDTQYF. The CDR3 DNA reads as TGTGCCAGCAAAAGGACTAGCGGTAGCACAGATACGCAGTATTTT.

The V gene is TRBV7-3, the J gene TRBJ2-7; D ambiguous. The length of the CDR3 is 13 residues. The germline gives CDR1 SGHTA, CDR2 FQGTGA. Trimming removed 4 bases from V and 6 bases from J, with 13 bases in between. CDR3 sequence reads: CASSSSSLGEQYF. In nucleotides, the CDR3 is TGTGCCAGCAGCTCATCCTCGTTGGGCGAGCAGTACTTC.

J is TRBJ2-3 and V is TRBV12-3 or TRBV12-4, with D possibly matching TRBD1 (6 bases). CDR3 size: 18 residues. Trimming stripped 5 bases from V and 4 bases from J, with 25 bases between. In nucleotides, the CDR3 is TGTGCCAGCAGTCTTGGGGGCGGGTTGGGCACCTGGGCAGATACGCAGTATTTT. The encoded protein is CASSLGGGLGTWADTQYF.